What follows is one T cell receptor (beta chain) and its context. Clinical history reported by participants formed the basis on which cohorts were assigned. This CDR3 contains 13 residues. Germline CDR1 SGHVS, CDR2 FQNEAQ. V shed 3 bases and J 2 bases; nucleotides not matched to a gene: 1. The data stem from a study of blood T cell repertoires in COVID-19. For the study at large: COVID-19 samples, acute and convalescent, were from the United States, Italy and Spain.

Original processing methods: It was from reference gene primer amplification that nucleated cell counts were estimated. Sequencing used immunoSEQ multiplex PCR; TCRdb keeps in-frame clones, though not all of them. V, J and clone size reflect that table, while D and trimming were determined from the DNA. The sample has a few hundred thousand clones, approximately 86% seen once. Material for sequencing was PBMCs or T cells enriched from blood (not recorded which). This receptor was obtained from a woman aged 40 to 50 with acute COVID-19. The rearrangement joins TRBV7-8 to TRBJ2-7; 7 bases agree with TRBD1. The CDR3, as DNA: TGTGCCAGCAGCTTCGGGACAGCCTACGAGCAGTACTTC. It translates to CASSFGTAYEQYF.